This TCR beta chain derives from a study of T cell responses to AZD1222 COVID-19 vaccine. Notes on the study in general: Of the AZD1222 recipients, only 6 or 7 were seropositive at baseline. Scientists sampled the repertoires only once the peak T cell response had passed.

The CDR3 length is 14 residues. Per the germline V gene, CDR1 is MRHNA and CDR2 is SNTAGT. Trimming removed 5 bases at V and 3 bases at J, with 10 bases between. Measured with immunoSEQ multiplex PCR; TCRdb has only the in-frame clones, and not every one. Among 250,000 to 300,000 clones listed, 94% were seen once. Worth noting for this clone: Antigen: not known.

This sequence joins TRBV6-4 and TRBJ1-4, with D hard to call. The TCR comes from an adult who received the AZD1222 COVID-19 vaccine. Sequenced material: peripheral blood, taken 28 days after the second AZD1222 dose. The CDR3 DNA reads TGTGCCAGCAGTAAACTTACTGCTAATGAAAAACTGTTTTTT. Its translation is CASSKLTANEKLFF.